A selection of T cell receptor beta chains follows, all from one sample in a study of tumor-infiltrating lymphocytes in primary liver carcinoma. A single record per CDR3 protein comes from TCRdb applying MiXCR to the multiplex PCR reads. The data contain 20,000 to 25,000 distinct CDR3 sequences, approximately 79% of them singletons. The sample taken for sequencing was liver tumor tissue from sampling region 1. The receptors were sampled from a woman aged 25 to 39 with primary liver carcinoma and hepatitis B virus infection. CDR3s leave out the opening cysteine and the closing phenylalanine or tryptophan.

cdr3_aa v_call
ASSSPSGGEQF TRBV11-1
ASSGTGNQPQH TRBV12-3/TRBV12-4
ASSPRTGFIRGLF TRBV6-5
ASSLTWTARETQY TRBV11-2
VNNRTRQGRGDTQY TRBV11-2
ASSFTPLRSSYNEQF TRBV11-2
ASTLQGSLNIQY TRBV28
ATTKRGMNQPQH TRBV24-1
ASCAGLAGILDTQY TRBV11-2
ASSFYGTRGNEQF TRBV13
ASSTIAEHGAYGYT TRBV6-5
ASSAGLAGIGYTQY TRBV11-2
ASSFPTPITDTQY TRBV12-3/TRBV12-4
ASSFTVDRGGQIGQY TRBV6-6
ASSWGLAALYEQY TRBV7-9
ASGLALGGGNTGELF TRBV11-2